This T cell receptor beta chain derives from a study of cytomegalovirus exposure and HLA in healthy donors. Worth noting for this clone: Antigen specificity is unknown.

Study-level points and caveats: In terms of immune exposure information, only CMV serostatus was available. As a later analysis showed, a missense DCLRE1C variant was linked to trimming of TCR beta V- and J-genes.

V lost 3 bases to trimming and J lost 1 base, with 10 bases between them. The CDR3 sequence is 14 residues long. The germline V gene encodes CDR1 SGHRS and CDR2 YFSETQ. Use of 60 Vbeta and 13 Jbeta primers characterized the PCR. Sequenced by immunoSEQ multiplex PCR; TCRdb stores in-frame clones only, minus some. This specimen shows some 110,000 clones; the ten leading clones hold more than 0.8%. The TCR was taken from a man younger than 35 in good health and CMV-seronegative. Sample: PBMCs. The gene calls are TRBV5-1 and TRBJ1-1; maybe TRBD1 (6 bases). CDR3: CASSSQTGNTEAFF. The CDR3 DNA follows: TGCGCCAGCAGCTCACAGACAGGGAACACTGAAGCTTTCTTT.